This TCR beta chain is from a study of cytomegalovirus exposure and HLA in healthy donors. Whole-study results and caveats: In a later analysis, V- and J-gene trimming of beta chains associated with a DCLRE1C missense variant, replicated independently. It was about 180 TCR beta chains that were listed as cytomegalovirus-associated.

This CDR3 is 13 amino acids long. Germline assignment: CDR1 ENHRY and CDR2 SYGVKD. V was clipped by 6 bases and J by 0 bases; unmatched bases: 1. The primer mix had 60 Vbeta and 13 Jbeta primers. In the authors' methods: As a later analysis found, there were 60 million to 90 million unique TCR beta chains, of which roughly 11 million were shared. Clones were read by immunoSEQ multiplex PCR, and TCRdb kept only the in-frame ones, dropping some. V, J and clone size are taken as reported in that table, and D and trimming were inferred from the DNA itself. The sample consists of 75,000 to 95,000 clones, approximately 88% of them appearing once. This clone was seen only once. Its matching antigen is unknown.

Sequencing was done on a sample of PBMCs. The source is a man in his late teens or twenties in good health and CMV-seronegative. V and J are TRBV10-3 and TRBJ1-1; 7 positions agree with TRBD1. CDR3 loop: CAIRGQMNTEAFF. The CDR3 DNA sequence: TGTGCCATCAGGGGACAGATGAACACTGAAGCTTTCTTT.